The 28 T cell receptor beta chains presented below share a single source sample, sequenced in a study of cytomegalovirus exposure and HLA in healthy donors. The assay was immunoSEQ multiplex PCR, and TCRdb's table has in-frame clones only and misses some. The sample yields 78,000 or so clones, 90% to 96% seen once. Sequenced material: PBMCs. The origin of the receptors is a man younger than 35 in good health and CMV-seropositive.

CDR3: CASIQEQGQPQHF. The DNA for the CDR3 is TGTGCCAGCATCCAGGAACAGGGTCAGCCCCAGCATTTT. The V and J genes are TRBV2 and TRBJ1-5, with D tentatively TRBD1 (6 bases). The CDR3 is 13 residues long. Trimming took 7 bases from V and 6 from J, leaving 13 bases between them. The V gene's germline CDR1 is SNHLY and CDR2 FYNNEI.

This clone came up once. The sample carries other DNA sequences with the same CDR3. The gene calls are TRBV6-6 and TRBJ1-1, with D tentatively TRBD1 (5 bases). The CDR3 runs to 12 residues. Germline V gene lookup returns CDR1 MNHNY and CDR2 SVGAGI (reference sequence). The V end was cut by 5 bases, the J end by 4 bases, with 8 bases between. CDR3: CASSPGGTEAFF. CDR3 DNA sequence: TGTGCCAGCAGTCCGGGGGGCACTGAAGCTTTCTTT.

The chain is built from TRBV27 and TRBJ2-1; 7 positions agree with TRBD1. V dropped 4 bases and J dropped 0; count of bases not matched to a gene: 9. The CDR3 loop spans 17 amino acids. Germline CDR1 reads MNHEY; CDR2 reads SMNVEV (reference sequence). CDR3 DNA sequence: TGTGCCAGCAGTTCCAGGAAAACAGGGGCCTCCTACAATGAGCAGTTCTTC. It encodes CASSSRKTGASYNEQFF.

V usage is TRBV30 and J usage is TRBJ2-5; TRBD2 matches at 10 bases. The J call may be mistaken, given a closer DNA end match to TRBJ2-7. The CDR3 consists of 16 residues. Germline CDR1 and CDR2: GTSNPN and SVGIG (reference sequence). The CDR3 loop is CAWSASGSLGVYEQYF. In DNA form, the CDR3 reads TGTGCCTGGAGTGCTAGCGGGAGTCTAGGGGTCTACGAGCAGTACTTC.

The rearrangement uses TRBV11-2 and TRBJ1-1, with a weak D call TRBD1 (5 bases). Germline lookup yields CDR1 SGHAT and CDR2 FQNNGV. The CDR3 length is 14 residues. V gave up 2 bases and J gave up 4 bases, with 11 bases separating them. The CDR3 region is CASSLNIGGTEAFF. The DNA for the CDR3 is TGTGCCAGCAGCTTAAATATCGGGGGCACTGAAGCTTTCTTT.

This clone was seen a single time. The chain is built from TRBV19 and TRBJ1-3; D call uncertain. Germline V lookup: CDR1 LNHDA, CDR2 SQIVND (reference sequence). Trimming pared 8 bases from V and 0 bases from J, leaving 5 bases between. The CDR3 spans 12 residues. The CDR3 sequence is CASQNSGNTIYF. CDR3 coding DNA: TGTGCCAGTCAGAACTCTGGAAACACCATATATTTT.

The DNA for the CDR3 is TGTGCCTGGAGTGTCGGGCAGCCCCAGCATTTT. This codes for CAWSVGQPQHF. The V call is TRBV30, the J call TRBJ1-5; D is unresolved. The CDR3 loop spans 11 amino acids. Trimming left V 0 bases short and J 7 bases short, with 4 bases between. Germline V gene data show CDR1 as GTSNPN and CDR2 as SVGIG (reference sequence). The whole variable domain, filled in from reference TRBV30 and TRBJ1-5, reads SQTIHQWPATLVQPVGSPLSLECTVEGTSNPNLYWYRQAAGRGLQLLFYSVGIGQISSEVPQNLSASRPQDRQFILSSKKLLLSDSGFYLCAWSVGQPQHFGDGTRLSIL.

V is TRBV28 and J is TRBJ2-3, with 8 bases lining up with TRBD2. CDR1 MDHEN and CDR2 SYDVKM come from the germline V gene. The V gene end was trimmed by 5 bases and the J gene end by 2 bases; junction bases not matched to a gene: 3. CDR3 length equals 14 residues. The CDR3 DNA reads TGTGCCAGCAGTACTAGCGGAGACACAGATACGCAGTATTTT. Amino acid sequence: CASSTSGDTDTQYF.

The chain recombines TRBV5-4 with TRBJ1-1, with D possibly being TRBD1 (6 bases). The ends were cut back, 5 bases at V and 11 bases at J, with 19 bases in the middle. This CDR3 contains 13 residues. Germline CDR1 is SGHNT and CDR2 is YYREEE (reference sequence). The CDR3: CASSKNGDRSAFF. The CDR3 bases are TGTGCCAGCAGTAAGAACGGTGACAGGTCTGCTTTCTTT.

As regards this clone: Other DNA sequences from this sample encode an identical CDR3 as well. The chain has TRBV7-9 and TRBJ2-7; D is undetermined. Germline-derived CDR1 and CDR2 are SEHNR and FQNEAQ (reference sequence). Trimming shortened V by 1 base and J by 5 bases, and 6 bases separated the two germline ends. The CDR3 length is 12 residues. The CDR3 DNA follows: TGTGCCAGCAGCTTAGGGCTGAACGAGCAGTACTTC. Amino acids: CASSLGLNEQYF. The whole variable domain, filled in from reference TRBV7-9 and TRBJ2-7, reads DTGVSQNPRHKITKRGQNVTFRCDPISEHNRLYWYRQTLGQGPEFLTYFQNEAQLEKSRLLSDRFSAERPKGSFSTLEIQRTEQGDSAMYLCASSLGLNEQYFGPGTRLTVT.

In nucleotides, the CDR3 is TGTGCCAGCAGTTCGACGTACGCGGGAGTTATAAACATTCAGTACTTC. Encoded protein: CASSSTYAGVINIQYF. V gene TRBV27 combines with J gene TRBJ2-4; TRBD2 agrees at 7 bases. V trimming: 4 bases; J trimming: 6 bases; junction bases outside the gene matches: 12. The V gene's germline CDR1 is MNHEY and CDR2 SMNVEV (reference sequence). CDR3 length: 16 residues.

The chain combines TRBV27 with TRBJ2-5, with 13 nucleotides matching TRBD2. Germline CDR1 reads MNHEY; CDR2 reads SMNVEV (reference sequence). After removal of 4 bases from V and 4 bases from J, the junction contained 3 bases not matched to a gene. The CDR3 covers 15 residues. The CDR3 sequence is CASSWTSGSGETQYF. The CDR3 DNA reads TGTGCCAGCAGTTGGACTAGCGGGAGTGGAGAGACCCAGTACTTC.

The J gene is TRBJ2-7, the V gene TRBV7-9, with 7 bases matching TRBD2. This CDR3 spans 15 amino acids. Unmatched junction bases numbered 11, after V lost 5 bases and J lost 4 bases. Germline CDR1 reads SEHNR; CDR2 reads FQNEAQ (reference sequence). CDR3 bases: TGTGCCAGCAGCCCCGTTGGGGCGGGGGATTACGAGCAGTACTTC. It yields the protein CASSPVGAGDYEQYF.

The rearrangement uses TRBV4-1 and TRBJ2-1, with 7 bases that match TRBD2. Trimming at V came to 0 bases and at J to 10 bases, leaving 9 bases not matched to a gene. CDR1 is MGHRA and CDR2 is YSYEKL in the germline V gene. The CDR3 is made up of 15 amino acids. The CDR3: CASSQDRGRVAEQFF. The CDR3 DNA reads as TGCGCCAGCAGCCAAGATCGAGGGAGGGTAGCCGAGCAGTTCTTC.

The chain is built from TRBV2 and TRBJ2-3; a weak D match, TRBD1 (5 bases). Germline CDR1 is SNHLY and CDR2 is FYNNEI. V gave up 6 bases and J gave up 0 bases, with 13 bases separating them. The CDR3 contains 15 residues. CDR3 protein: CASRDRQTSTDTQYF. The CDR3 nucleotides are TGTGCCAGCAGGGACCGACAGACGAGCACAGATACGCAGTATTTT. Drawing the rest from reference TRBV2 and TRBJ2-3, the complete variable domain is EPEVTQTPSHQVTQMGQEVILRCVPISNHLYFYWYRQILGQKVEFLVSFYNNEISEKSEIFDDQFSVERPDGSNFTLKIRSTKLEDSAMYFCASRDRQTSTDTQYFGPGTRLTVL.

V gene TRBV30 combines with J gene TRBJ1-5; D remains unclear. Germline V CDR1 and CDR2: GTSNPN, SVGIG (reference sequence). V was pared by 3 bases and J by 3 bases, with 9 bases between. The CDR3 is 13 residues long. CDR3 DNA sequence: TGTGCCTGGAGCCCTAGGTCCAATCAGCCCCAGCATTTT. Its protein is CAWSPRSNQPQHF.

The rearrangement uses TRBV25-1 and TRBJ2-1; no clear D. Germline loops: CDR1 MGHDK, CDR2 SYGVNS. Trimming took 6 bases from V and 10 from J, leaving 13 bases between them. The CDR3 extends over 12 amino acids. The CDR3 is CASSVTVYEQFF. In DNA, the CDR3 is TGTGCCAGCAGCGTCACGGTATACGAGCAGTTCTTC.

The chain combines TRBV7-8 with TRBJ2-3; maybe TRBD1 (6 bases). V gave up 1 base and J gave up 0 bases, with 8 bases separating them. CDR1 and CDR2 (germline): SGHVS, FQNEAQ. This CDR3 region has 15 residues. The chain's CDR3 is CASSLVGASTDTQYF. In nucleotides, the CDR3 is TGTGCCAGCAGCTTAGTGGGGGCTAGCACAGATACGCAGTATTTT.

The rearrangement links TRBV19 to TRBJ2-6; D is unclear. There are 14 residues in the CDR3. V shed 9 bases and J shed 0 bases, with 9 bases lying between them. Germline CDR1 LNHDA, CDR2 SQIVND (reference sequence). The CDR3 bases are TGTGCCAGCCACAGCTACTCTGGGGCCAACGTCCTGACTTTC. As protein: CASHSYSGANVLTF.

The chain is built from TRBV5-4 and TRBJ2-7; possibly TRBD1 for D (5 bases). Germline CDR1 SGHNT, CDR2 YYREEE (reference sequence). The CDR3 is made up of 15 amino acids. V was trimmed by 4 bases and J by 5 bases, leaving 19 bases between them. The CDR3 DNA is TGTGCCAGCAGCGACCGGACGGTGGGGCCCCACGAGCAGTACTTC. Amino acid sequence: CASSDRTVGPHEQYF.

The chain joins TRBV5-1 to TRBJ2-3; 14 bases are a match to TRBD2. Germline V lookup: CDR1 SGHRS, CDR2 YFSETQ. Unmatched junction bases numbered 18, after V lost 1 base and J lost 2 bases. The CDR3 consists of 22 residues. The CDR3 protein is CASSLIRSVGTSGSSSTDTQYF. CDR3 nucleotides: TGCGCCAGCAGCTTGATAAGGTCGGTGGGGACTAGCGGGAGTTCCTCCACAGATACGCAGTATTTT.

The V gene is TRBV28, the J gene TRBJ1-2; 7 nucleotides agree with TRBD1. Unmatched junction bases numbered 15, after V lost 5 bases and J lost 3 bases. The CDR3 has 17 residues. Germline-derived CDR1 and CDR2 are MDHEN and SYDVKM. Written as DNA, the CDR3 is TGTGCCAGCAGTACACCGGGACAGCCGAGGAGGGACTATGGCTACACCTTC. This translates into CASSTPGQPRRDYGYTF.

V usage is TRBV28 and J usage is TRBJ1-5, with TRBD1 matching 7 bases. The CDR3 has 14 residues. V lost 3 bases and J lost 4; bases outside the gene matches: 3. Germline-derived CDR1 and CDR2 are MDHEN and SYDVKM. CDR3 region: CASSFPGGNQPQHF. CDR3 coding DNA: TGTGCCAGCAGTTTCCCAGGGGGAAATCAGCCCCAGCATTTT.

This CDR3 reads CATSPQWTGGETQYF. The CDR3 DNA follows: TGTGCCACATCACCCCAATGGACAGGGGGAGAGACCCAGTACTTC. V usage is TRBV5-8 and J usage is TRBJ2-5; TRBD1 matches at 10 bases. CDR1 is SGHTS, CDR2 YDEGEE, per germline. V lost 9 bases and J lost 4; bases outside the gene matches: 12. The CDR3 contains 15 residues.

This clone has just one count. In DNA, the CDR3 is TGCAGCGCACGGCTCGGGGTACAAGGCGAGCAGTACTTC. As protein: CSARLGVQGEQYF. The chain couples TRBV29-1 to TRBJ2-7; D may be TRBD2 (5 bases). Germline CDR1 SQVTM, CDR2 ANQGSEA. Trimming shortened V by 7 bases and J by 6 bases, and 19 bases separated the two germline ends. The CDR3 extends over 13 amino acids.

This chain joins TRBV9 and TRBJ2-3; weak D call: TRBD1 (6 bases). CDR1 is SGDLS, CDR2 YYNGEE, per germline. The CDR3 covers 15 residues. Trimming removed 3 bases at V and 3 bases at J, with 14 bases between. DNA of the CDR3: TGTGCCAGCAGCGGTAGACAGGACAAGACAGATACGCAGTATTTT. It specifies CASSGRQDKTDTQYF.

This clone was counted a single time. CDR3 protein: CASSLAQGANTGELFF. The CDR3 DNA sequence: TGTGCCAGCAGCTTAGCGCAGGGGGCGAACACCGGGGAGCTGTTTTTT. The V call is TRBV7-2, the J call TRBJ2-2, with 7 bases lining up with TRBD1. Looked up from germline, CDR1 is SGHTA and CDR2 is FQGNSA. CDR3 length equals 16 residues. V lost 0 bases to trimming and J lost 0 bases; unmatched junction nucleotides: 1.

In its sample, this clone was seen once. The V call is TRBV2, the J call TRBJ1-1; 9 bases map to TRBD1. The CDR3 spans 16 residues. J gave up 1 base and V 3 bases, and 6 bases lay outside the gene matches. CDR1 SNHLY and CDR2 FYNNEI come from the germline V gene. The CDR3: CASSEGQGLGNTEAFF. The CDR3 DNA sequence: TGTGCCAGCAGTGAGGGACAGGGTTTGGGGAACACTGAAGCTTTCTTT.